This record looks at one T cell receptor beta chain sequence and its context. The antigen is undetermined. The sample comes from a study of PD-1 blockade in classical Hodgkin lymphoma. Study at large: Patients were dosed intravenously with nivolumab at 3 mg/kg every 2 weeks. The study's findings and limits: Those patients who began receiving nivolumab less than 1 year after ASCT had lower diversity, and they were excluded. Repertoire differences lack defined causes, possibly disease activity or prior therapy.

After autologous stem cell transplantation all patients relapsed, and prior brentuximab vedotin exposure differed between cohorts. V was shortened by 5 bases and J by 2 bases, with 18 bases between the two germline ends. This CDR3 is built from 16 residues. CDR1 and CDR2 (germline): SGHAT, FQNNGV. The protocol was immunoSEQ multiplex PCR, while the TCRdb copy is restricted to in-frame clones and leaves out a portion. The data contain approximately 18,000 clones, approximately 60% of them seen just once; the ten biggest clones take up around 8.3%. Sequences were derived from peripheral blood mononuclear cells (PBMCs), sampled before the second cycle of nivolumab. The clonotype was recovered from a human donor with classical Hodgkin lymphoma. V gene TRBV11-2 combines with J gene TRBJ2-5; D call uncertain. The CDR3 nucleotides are TGTGCCAGCAGCGTAACCCCGGTTTGGCGGCAAGAGACCCAGTACTTC. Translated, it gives CASSVTPVWRQETQYF.